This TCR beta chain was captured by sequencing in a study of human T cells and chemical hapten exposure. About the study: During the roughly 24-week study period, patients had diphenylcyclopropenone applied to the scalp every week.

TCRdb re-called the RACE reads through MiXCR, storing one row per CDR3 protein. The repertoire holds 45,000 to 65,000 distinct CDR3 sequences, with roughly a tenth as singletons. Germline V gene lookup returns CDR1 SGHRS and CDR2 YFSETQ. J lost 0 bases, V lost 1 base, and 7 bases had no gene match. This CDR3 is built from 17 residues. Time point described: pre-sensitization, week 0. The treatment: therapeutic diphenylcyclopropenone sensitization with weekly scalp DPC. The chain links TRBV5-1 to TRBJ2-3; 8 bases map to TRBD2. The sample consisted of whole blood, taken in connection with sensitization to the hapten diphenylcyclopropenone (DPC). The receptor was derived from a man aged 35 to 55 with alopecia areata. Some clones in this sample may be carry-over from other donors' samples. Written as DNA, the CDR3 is TGCGCCAGCAGCTTGTTCGGGGGGGTTCCTAGCACAGATACGCAGTATTTT. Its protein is CASSLFGGVPSTDTQYF.